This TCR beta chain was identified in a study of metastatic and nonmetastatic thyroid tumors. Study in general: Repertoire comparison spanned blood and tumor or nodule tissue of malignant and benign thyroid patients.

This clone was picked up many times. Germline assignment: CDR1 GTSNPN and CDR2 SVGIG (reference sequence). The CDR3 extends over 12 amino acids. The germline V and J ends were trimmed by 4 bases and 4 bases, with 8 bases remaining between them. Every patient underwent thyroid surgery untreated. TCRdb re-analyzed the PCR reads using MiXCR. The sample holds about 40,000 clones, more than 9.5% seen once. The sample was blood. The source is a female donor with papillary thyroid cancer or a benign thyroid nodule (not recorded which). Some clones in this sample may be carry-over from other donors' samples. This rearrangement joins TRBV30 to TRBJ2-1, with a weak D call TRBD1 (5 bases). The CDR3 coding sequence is TGTGCCTGGACAGGGAAATACAATGAGCAGTTCTTC. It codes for CAWTGKYNEQFF.